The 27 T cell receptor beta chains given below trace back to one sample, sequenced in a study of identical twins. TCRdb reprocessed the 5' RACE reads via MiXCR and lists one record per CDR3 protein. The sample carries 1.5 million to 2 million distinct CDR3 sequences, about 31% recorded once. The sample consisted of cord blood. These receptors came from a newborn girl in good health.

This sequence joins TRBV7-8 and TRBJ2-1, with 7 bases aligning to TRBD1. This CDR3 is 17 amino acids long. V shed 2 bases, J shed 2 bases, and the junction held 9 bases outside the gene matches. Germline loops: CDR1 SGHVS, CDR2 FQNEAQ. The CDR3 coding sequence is TGTGCCAGCAGCTTAAGGCTTCCCGGGACAGCCTACAATGAGCAGTTCTTC. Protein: CASSLRLPGTAYNEQFF.

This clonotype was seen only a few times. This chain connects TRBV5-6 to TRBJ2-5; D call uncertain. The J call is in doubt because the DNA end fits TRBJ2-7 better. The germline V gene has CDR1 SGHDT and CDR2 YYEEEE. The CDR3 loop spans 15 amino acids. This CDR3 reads CASSLEGKLNYEQYF. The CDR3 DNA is TGTGCCAGCAGCTTGGAGGGCAAGTTAAACTACGAGCAGTACTTC.

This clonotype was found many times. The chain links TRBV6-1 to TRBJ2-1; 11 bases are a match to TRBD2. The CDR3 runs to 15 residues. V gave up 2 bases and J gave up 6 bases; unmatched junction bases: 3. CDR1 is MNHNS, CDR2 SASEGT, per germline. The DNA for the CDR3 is TGTGCCAGCAGTGAACTAGCGGGGGGTCCCAATGAGCAGTTCTTC. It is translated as CASSELAGGPNEQFF.

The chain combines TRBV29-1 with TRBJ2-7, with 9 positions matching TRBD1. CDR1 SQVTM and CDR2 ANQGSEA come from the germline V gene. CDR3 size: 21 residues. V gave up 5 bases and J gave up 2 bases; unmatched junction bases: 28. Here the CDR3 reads CSVWGSSSGLGDRDITYEQYF. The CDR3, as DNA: TGCAGCGTTTGGGGATCAAGTAGCGGACTTGGGGACAGGGACATCACCTACGAGCAGTACTTC.

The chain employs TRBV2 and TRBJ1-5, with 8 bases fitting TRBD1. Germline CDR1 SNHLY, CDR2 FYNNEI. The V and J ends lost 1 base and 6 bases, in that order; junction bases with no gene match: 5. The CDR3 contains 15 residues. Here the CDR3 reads CASSEERQGSQPQHF. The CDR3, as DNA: TGTGCCAGCAGTGAAGAGAGACAGGGGAGTCAGCCCCAGCATTTT.

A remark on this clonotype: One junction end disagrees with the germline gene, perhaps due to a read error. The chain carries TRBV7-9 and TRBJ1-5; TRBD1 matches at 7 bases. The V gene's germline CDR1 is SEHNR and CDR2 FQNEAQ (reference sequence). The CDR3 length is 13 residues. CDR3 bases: TGTGCCAGCAGCTTACAGGGGGATCAGCCCCAGAATTTT. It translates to CASSLQGDQPQNF. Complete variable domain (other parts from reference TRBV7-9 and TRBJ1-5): DTGVSQNPRHKITKRGQNVTFRCDPISEHNRLYWYRQTLGQGPEFLTYFQNEAQLEKSRLLSDRFSAERPKGSFSTLEIQRTEQGDSAMYLCASSLQGDQPQNFGDGTRLSIL.

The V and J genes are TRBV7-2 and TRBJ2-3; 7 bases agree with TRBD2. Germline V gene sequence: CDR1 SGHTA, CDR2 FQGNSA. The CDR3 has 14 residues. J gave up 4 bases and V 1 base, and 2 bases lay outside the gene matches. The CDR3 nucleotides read TGTGCCAGCAGCTTAGGGGAGGGTCCAGATACGCAGTATTTT. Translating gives CASSLGEGPDTQYF.

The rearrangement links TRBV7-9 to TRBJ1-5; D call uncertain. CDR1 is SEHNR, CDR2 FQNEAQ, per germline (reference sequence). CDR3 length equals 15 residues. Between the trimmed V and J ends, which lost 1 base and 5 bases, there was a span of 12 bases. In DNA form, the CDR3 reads TGTGCCAGCAGCTTAGGGGAGACCCCTTATCAGCCCCAGCATTTT. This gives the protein CASSLGETPYQPQHF.

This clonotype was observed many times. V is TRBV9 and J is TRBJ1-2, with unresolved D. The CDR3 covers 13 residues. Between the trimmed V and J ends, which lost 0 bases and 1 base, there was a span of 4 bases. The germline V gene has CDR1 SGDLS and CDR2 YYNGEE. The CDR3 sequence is CASSVDFNYGYTF. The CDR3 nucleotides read TGTGCCAGCAGCGTAGACTTTAACTATGGCTACACCTTC.

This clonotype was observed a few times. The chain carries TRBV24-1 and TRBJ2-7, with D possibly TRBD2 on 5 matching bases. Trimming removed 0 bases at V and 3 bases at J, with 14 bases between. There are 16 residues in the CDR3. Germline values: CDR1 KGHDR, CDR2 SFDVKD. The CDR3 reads CATSDLVWEKGYEQYF. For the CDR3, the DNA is TGTGCCACCAGTGATTTGGTCTGGGAGAAGGGCTACGAGCAGTACTTC.

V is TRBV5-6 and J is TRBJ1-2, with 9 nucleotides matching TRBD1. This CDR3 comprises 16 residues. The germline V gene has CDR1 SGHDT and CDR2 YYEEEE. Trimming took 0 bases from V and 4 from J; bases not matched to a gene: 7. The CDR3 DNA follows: TGTGCCAGCAGCTTGGGTACGGGACAGGGATTCTATGGCTACACCTTC. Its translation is CASSLGTGQGFYGYTF.

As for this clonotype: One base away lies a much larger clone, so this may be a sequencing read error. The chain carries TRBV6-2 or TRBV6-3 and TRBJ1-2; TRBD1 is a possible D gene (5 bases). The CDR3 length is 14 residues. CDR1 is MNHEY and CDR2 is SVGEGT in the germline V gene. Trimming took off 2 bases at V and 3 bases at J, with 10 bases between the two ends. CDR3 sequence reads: CASSYQGRHYGYTF. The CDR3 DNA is TGTGCCAGCAGTTACCAGGGCAGGCACTATGGCTACACCTTC.

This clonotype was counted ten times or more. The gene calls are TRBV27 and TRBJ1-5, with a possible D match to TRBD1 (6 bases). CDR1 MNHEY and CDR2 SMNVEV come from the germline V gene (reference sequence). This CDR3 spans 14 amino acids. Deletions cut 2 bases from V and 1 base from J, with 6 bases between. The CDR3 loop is CASSLQGSNQPQHF. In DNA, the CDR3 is TGTGCCAGCAGTTTACAGGGGAGCAATCAGCCCCAGCATTTT.

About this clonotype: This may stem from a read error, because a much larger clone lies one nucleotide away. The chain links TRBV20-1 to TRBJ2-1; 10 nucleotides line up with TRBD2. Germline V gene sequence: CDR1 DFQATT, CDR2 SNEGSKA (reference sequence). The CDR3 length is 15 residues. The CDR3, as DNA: TGCAATGCTAGCAAGCTAGCGGGAGCCGGCAATGAGCAGTTCTTC. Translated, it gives CNASKLAGAGNEQFF.

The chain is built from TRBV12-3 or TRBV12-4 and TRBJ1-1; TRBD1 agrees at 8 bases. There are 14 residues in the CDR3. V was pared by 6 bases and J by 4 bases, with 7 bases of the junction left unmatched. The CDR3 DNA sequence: TGTGCCAGCAGCGCTCGGACAGGGACCACTGAAGCTTTCTTT. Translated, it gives CASSARTGTTEAFF.

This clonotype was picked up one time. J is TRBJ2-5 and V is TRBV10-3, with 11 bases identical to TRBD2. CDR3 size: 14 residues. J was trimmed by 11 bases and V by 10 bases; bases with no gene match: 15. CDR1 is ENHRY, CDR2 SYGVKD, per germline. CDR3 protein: CATGTSGSYNEQYF. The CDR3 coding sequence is TGTGCCACCGGGACTAGCGGATCCTACAATGAGCAGTACTTC.

This CDR3 reads CSARRTGRSSPLHF. The DNA for the CDR3 is TGCAGTGCTAGACGGACAGGGCGAAGTTCACCCCTCCACTTT. This sequence joins TRBV20-1 and TRBJ1-6; 8 nucleotides match TRBD1. The ends lost 2 bases at V and 9 bases at J; junction bases unmatched: 6. From germline, CDR1 is DFQATT and CDR2 SNEGSKA (reference sequence). The CDR3 runs 14 residues.

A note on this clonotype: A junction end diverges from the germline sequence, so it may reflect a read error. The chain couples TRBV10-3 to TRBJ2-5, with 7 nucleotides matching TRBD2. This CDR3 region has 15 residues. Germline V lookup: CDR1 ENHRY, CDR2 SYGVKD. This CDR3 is CPIDRSGASYNEQYF. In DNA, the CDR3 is TGTCCCATCGACCGAAGCGGGGCGTCGTACAATGAGCAGTACTTC.

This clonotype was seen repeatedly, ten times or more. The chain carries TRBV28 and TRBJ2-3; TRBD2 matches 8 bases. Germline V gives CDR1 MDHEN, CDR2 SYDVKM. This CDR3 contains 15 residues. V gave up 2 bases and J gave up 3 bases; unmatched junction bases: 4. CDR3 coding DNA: TGTGCCAGCAGTTTACCGGGACTAGGGACAGATACGCAGTATTTT. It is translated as CASSLPGLGTDTQYF.

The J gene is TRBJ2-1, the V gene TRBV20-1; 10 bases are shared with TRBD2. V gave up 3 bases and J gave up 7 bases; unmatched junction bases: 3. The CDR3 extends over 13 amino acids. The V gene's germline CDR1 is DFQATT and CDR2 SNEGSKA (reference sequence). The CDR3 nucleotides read TGCAGTGCTAGCCCACTAGCGGGGAATGAGCAGTTCTTC. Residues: CSASPLAGNEQFF.

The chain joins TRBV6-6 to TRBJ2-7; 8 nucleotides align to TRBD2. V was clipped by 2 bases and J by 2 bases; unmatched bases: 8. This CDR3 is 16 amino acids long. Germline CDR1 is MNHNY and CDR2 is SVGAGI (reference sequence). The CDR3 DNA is TGTGCCAGCAGTTACCCGAGGGTAGCGGGGACCTACGAGCAGTACTTC. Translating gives CASSYPRVAGTYEQYF.

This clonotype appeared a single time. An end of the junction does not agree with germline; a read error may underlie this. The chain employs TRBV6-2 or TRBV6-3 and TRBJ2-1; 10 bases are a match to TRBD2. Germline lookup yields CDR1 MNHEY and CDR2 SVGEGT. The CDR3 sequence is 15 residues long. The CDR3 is CAGSYEAGGNNEQFF. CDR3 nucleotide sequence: TGTGCCGGCAGTTACGAAGCGGGAGGGAACAATGAGCAGTTCTTC.

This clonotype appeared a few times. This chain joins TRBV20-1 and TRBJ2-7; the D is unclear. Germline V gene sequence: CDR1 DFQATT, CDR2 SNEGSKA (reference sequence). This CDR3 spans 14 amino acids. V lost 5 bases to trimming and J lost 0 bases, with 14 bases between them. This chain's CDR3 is CSAGPRSASYEQYF. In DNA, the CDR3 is TGCAGTGCTGGACCCCGGAGCGCCTCCTACGAGCAGTACTTC.

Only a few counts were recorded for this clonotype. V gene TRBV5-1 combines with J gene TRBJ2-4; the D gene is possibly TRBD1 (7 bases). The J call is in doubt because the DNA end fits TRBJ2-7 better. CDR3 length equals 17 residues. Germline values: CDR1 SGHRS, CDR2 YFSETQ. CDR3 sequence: CASKVGGQSSIKGEQYF. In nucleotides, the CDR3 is TGCGCCAGCAAAGTCGGGGGACAGTCCTCAATCAAGGGCGAGCAGTACTTC.

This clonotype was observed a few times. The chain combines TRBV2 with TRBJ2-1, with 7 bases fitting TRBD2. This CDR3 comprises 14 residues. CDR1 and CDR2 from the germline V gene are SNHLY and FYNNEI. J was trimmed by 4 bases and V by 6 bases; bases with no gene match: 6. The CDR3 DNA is TGTGCCAGCAGGTCTCAGCGGGAATACAATGAGCAGTTCTTC. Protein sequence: CASRSQREYNEQFF. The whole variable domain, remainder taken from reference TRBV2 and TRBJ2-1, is EPEVTQTPSHQVTQMGQEVILRCVPISNHLYFYWYRQILGQKVEFLVSFYNNEISEKSEIFDDQFSVERPDGSNFTLKIRSTKLEDSAMYFCASRSQREYNEQFFGPGTRLTVL.

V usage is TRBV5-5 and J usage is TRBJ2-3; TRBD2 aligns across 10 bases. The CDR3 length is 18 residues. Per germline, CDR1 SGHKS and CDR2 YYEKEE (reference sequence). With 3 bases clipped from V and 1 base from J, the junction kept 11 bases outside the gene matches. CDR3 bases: TGTGCCAGCAGCTCGACCCGAGCCGGGACTAGCGGCACAGATACGCAGTATTTT. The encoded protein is CASSSTRAGTSGTDTQYF.

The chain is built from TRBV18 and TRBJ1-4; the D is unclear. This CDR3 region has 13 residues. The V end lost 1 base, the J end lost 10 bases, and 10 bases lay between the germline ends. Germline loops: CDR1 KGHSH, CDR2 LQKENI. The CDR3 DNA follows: TGTGCCAGCTCACCACTGGGGTACGGAAAACTGTTTTTT. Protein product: CASSPLGYGKLFF.